The sequence of this T cell receptor (beta chain) was determined in a study of T cells after yellow fever vaccination. Study-level background: Any fraction with a low cell number was prepared using SMART-Seq v4 Ultra Low Input. Study observations and caveats: Reappearance after the booster was seen for most primary-vaccination clones, at roughly 96% CD4 and 80% to 90% CD8.

This clonotype has at least ten counts. Its antigen is unidentified. The TCR cDNA carried a universal primer site and UMIs from 5'RACE template switching. TCRdb passed the 5' RACE reads through MiXCR, listing each CDR3 protein once. This table holds about 240,000 distinct CDR3 sequences, approximately 3.6% found once. Trimming took 0 bases from V and 8 from J, leaving 9 bases between them. CDR3 length: 13 residues. From germline, CDR1 is SGHNT and CDR2 YYREEE (reference sequence). V is TRBV5-4 and J is TRBJ2-1; D remains ambiguous. The sequencing used PBMCs, collected 15 days after the yellow fever booster vaccination. This TCR derives from a man aged 18 to 30 who received the YFV17D yellow fever vaccine. The CDR3 DNA reads TGTGCCAGCAGCTTGGCAGGTACGGATGAGCAGTTCTTC. Translating it yields CASSLAGTDEQFF.